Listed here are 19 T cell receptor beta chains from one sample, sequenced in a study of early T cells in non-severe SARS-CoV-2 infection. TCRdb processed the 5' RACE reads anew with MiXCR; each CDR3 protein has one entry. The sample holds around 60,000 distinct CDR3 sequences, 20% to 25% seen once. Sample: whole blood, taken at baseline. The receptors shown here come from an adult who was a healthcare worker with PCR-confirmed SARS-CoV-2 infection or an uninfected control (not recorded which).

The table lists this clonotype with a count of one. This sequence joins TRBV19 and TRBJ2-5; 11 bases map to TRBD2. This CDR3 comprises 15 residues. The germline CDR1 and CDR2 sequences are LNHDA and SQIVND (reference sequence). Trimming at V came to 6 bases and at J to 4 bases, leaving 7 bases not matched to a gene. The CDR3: CASRKTSGTPETQYF. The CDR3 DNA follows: TGTGCCAGTAGGAAGACTAGCGGGACTCCAGAGACCCAGTACTTC.

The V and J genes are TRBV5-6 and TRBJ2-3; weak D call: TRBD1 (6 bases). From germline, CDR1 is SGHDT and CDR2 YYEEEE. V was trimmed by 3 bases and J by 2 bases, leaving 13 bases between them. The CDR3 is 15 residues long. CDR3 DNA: TGTGCCAGCAGCTCCCGGGACACTATCACAGATACGCAGTATTTT. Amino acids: CASSSRDTITDTQYF.

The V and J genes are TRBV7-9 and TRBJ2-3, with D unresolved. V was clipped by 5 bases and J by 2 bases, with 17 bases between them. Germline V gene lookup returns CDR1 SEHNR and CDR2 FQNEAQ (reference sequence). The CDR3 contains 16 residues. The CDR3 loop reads CASSDYLELVTDTQYF. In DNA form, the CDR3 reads TGTGCCAGCAGCGATTATCTAGAGTTAGTCACAGATACGCAGTATTTT.

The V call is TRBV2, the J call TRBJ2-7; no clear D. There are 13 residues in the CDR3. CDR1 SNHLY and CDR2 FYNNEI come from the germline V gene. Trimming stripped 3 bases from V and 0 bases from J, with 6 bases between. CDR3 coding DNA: TGTGCCAGCAGTGAGGGGAACTCCTACGAGCAGTACTTC. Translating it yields CASSEGNSYEQYF.

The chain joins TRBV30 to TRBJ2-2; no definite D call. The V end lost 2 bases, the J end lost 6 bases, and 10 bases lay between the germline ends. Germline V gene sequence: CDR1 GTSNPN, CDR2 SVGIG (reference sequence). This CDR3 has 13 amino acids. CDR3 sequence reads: CAWSHVRPGELFF. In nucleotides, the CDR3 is TGTGCCTGGAGTCACGTAAGGCCCGGGGAGCTGTTTTTT.

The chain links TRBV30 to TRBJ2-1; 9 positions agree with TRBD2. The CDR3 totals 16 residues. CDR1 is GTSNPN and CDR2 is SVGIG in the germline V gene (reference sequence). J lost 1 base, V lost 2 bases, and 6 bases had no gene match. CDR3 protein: CAWSPLSGGSYNEQFF. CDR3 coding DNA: TGTGCCTGGAGTCCCCTTAGCGGGGGTTCCTACAATGAGCAGTTCTTC.

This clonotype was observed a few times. For the CDR3, the DNA is TGTGCCAGCAGCTTAGTTCCAGATACGCAGTATTTT. It translates to CASSLVPDTQYF. This chain links TRBV7-9 with TRBJ2-3; D is unresolved. Germline V lookup: CDR1 SEHNR, CDR2 FQNEAQ (reference sequence). Trimming took off 1 base at V and 4 bases at J, with 3 bases between the two ends. The CDR3 runs to 12 residues.

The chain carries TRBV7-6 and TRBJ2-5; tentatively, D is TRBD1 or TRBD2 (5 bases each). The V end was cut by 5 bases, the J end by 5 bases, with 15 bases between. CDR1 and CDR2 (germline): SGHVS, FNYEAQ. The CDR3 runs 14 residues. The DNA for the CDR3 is TGTGCCAGCAGCCCGGGACCCCGGAGGGAGACCCAGTACTTC. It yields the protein CASSPGPRRETQYF.

The CDR3 region is CASSPDSGELFF. CDR3 DNA sequence: TGTGCCAGCTCACCGGATTCCGGGGAGCTGTTTTTT. The chain has TRBV18 and TRBJ2-2; D uncertain. The germline CDR1 and CDR2 sequences are KGHSH and LQKENI. There are 12 residues in the CDR3. The V and J ends lost 3 bases and 6 bases respectively, with 5 bases between them.

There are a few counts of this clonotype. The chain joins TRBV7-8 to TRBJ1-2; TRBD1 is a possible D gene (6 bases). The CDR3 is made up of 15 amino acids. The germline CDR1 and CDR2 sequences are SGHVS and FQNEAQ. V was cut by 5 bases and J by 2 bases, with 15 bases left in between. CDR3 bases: TGTGCCAGCAGCCCCAGCACCAGGGGCAACTATGGCTACACCTTC. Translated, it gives CASSPSTRGNYGYTF.

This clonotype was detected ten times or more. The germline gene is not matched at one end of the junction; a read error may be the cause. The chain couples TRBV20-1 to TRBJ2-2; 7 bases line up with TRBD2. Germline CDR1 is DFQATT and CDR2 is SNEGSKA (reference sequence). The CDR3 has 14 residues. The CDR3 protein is CSARAGNAAGELFF. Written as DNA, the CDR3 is TGCAGTGCGAGAGCGGGGAATGCTGCCGGGGAGCTGTTTTTT.

CDR3 amino acids: CASSQGTSAYPSTDTQYF. In DNA, the CDR3 is TGTGCCAGCAGCCAAGGGACTAGCGCTTACCCTAGCACAGATACGCAGTATTTT. The chain combines TRBV14 with TRBJ2-3; 9 bases are a match to TRBD2. The ends lost 1 base at V and 0 bases at J; junction bases unmatched: 8. Germline V gives CDR1 SGHDN, CDR2 FVKESK. The CDR3 has 18 amino acids.

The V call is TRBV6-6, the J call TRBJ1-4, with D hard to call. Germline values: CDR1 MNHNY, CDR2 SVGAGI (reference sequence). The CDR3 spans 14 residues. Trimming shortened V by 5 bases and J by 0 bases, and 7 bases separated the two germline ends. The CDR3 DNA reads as TGTGCCAGCAGTCCCCGTACAACTAATGAAAAACTGTTTTTT. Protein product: CASSPRTTNEKLFF.

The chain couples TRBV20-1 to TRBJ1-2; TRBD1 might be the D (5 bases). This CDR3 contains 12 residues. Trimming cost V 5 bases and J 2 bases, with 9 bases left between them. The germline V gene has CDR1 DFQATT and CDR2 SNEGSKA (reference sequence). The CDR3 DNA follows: TGCAGTGCTTGGACACAGAACTATGGCTACACCTTC. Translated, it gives CSAWTQNYGYTF.

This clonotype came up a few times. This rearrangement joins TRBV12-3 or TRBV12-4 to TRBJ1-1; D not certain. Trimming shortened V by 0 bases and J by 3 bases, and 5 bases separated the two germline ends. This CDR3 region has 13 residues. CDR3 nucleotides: TGTGCCAGCAGTTTAGCCTCCCACACTGAAGCTTTCTTT. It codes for CASSLASHTEAFF.

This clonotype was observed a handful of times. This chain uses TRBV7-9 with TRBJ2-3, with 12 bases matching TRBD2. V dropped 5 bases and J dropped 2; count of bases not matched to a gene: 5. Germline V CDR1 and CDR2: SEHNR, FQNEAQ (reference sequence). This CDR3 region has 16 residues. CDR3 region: CASSVSSGGVTDTQYF. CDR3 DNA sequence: TGTGCCAGCAGCGTATCTAGCGGGGGGGTCACAGATACGCAGTATTTT.

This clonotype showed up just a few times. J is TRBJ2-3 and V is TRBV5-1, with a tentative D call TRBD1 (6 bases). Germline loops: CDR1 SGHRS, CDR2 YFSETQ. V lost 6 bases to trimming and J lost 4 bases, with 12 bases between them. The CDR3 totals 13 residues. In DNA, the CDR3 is TGCGCCAGCACCCCCGCAGGGGCAGATACGCAGTATTTT. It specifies CASTPAGADTQYF.

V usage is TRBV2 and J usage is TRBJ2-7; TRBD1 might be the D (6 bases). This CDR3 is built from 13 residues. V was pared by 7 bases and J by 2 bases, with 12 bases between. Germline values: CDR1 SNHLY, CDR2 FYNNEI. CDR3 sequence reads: CASKKDRTYEQYF. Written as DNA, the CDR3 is TGTGCCAGCAAGAAAGACAGGACCTACGAGCAGTACTTC. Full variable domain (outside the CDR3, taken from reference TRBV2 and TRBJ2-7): EPEVTQTPSHQVTQMGQEVILRCVPISNHLYFYWYRQILGQKVEFLVSFYNNEISEKSEIFDDQFSVERPDGSNFTLKIRSTKLEDSAMYFCASKKDRTYEQYFGPGTRLTVT.

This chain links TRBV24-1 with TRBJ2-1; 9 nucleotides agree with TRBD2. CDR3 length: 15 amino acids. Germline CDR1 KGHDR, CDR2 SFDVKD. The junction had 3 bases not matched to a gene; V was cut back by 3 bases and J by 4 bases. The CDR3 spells CATSDPRGGYNEQFF. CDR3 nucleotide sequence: TGTGCCACCAGTGATCCGCGGGGGGGGTACAATGAGCAGTTCTTC.